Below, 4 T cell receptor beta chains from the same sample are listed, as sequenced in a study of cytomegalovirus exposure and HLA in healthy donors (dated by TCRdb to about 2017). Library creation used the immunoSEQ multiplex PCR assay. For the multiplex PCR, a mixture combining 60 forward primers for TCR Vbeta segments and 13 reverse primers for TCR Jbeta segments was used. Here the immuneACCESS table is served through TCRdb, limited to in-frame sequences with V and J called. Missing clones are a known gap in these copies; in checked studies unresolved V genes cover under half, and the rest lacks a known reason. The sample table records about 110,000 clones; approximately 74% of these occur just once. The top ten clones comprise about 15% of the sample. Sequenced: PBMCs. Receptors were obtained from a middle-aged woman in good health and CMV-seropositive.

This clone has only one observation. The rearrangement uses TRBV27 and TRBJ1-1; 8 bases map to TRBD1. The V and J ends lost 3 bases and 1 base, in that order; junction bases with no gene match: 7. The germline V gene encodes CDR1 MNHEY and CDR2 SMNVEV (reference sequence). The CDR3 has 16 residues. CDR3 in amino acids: CASSFLATGGNTEAFF. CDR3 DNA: TGTGCCAGCAGTTTCCTCGCCACAGGGGGGAACACTGAAGCTTTCTTT.

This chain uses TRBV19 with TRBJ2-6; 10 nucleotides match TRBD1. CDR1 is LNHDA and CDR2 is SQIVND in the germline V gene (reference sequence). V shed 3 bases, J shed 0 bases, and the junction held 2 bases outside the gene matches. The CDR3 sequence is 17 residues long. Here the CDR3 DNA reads TGTGCCAGTAGTATTAGGACAGGGGGCTCTGGGGCCAACGTCCTGACTTTC. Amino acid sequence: CASSIRTGGSGANVLTF.

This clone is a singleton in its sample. The CDR3 spells CASSPRGGLMNTEAFF. The DNA for the CDR3 is TGTGCCAGCAGCCCCCGGGGGGGCCTCATGAACACTGAAGCTTTCTTT. J is TRBJ1-1 and V is TRBV13; weak D call: TRBD1 (6 bases). Trimming pared 5 bases from V and 0 bases from J, leaving 16 bases between. CDR1 is PRHDT and CDR2 is FYEKMQ in the germline V gene (reference sequence). The CDR3 length is 16 residues.

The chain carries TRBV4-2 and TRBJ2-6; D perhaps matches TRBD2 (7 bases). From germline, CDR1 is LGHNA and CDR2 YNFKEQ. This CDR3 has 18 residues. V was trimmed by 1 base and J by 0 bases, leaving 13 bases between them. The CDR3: CASSQAWGGASGANVLTF. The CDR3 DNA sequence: TGTGCCAGCAGCCAAGCATGGGGGGGGGCCTCTGGGGCCAACGTCCTGACTTTC.